Listed here are 13 T cell receptor beta chains from one sample, sequenced in a study of post-analysis software for immune sequencing data. These TCRs' antigens remain unknown. The study, taken as a whole, reports: TRBV5-6, TRBV5-1 and TRBV20-1 belonged to a set of a handful of TRBV segments that were more frequent in patients than controls.

Unique molecular identifiers had been added to the TCR beta cDNA libraries. TCRdb re-analysed the PCR reads in MiXCR, keeping a single row per CDR3 protein. The sample includes around 400,000 distinct CDR3 sequences, 35% to 45% of them seen just once. Sequencing used blood. The receptors were sampled from a girl aged 2-9 years with multiple sclerosis.

In this sample, this clonotype turned up a few times. J is TRBJ2-5 and V is TRBV2; TRBD2 might be the D (6 bases). Germline CDR1 and CDR2: SNHLY and FYNNEI. The CDR3 extends over 15 amino acids. V lost 4 bases and J 4 bases, leaving 16 bases between the germline ends. DNA of the CDR3: TGTGCCAGCAGTGCCCAGGGACTTTCTAGAGAGACCCAGTACTTC. It codes for CASSAQGLSRETQYF.

The chain uses TRBV7-2 and TRBJ1-2, with 11 nucleotides matching TRBD1. Trimming took 0 bases from V and 4 from J; bases not matched to a gene: 4. The CDR3 runs 16 residues. The germline CDR1 and CDR2 sequences are SGHTA and FQGNSA. In DNA, the CDR3 is TGTGCCAGCAGCTTAGCAGGGACAGGGGGAACCTATGGCTACACCTTC. Encoded protein: CASSLAGTGGTYGYTF.

This chain uses TRBV29-1 with TRBJ2-3; D is uncertain. The V end was cut by 7 bases, the J end by 5 bases, with 10 bases between. In germline, CDR1 is SQVTM, CDR2 ANQGSEA. This CDR3 contains 11 residues. This CDR3 reads CSAQLGDTQYF. The CDR3 DNA sequence: TGCAGCGCCCAACTTGGAGATACGCAGTATTTT.

The rearrangement joins TRBV9 to TRBJ2-1; 9 nucleotides match TRBD2. Trimming at V came to 0 bases and at J to 9 bases, leaving 10 bases not matched to a gene. CDR1 and CDR2 (germline): SGDLS, YYNGEE. This CDR3 has 16 amino acids. The CDR3 DNA reads as TGTGCCAGCAGCGTAGTCAAGGCGGGGGGGCGAGGTGAGCAGTTCTTC. It is translated as CASSVVKAGGRGEQFF.

The rearrangement links TRBV7-6 to TRBJ1-5, with TRBD1 as a possible D gene (6 bases). There are 16 residues in the CDR3. Trimming removed 5 bases at V and 3 bases at J, with 17 bases between. Germline CDR1 reads SGHVS; CDR2 reads FNYEAQ. Here the CDR3 DNA reads TGTGCCAGCAGCCGAGGGGGGCCGGGGGTCAATCAGCCCCAGCATTTT. Translated: CASSRGGPGVNQPQHF.

The chain carries TRBV11-2 and TRBJ2-1, with 10 bases identical to TRBD2. The CDR3 is made up of 19 amino acids. From germline, CDR1 is SGHAT and CDR2 FQNNGV. The V gene end was trimmed by 0 bases and the J gene end by 0 bases; junction bases not matched to a gene: 8. CDR3 DNA sequence: TGTGCCAGCAGCTTAGATGGGCTAGCGGGAGCCCACTCCTACAATGAGCAGTTCTTC. This codes for CASSLDGLAGAHSYNEQFF.

There are a few counts of this clonotype. The V and J genes are TRBV20-1 and TRBJ2-7; D may be TRBD2 (5 bases). The CDR3 contains 15 residues. Trimming removed 2 bases at V and 1 base at J, with 15 bases between. Per germline, CDR1 DFQATT and CDR2 SNEGSKA (reference sequence). CDR3 sequence: CSARSVAGPSYEQYF. Here the CDR3 DNA reads TGCAGTGCTAGAAGCGTGGCGGGCCCTTCCTACGAGCAGTACTTC.

The V call is TRBV20-1, the J call TRBJ2-1; maybe TRBD1 (8 bases). CDR3 length: 14 residues. CDR1 and CDR2 (germline): DFQATT, SNEGSKA (reference sequence). V lost 6 bases, J lost 4 bases, and 16 bases lay in between. The CDR3 sequence is CSAQGAGAYNEQFF. The CDR3 DNA reads as TGCAGTGCCCAGGGGGCGGGGGCTTACAATGAGCAGTTCTTC.

This clonotype has only a few counts. This rearrangement joins TRBV24-1 to TRBJ2-5; D might be TRBD2 (5 bases). CDR1 KGHDR and CDR2 SFDVKD come from the germline V gene. The ends were cut back, 7 bases at V and 1 base at J, with 9 bases in the middle. CDR3 length: 13 residues. CDR3 nucleotides: TGTGCCACCAGCGCGGGCGGCCAAGAGACCCAGTACTTC. Encoded protein: CATSAGGQETQYF.

This clonotype was counted between two and nine times. The rearrangement uses TRBV6-2 or TRBV6-3 and TRBJ1-5; D not resolved. Trimming cost V 2 bases and J 6 bases, with 17 bases left between them. The CDR3 contains 16 residues. Germline V CDR1 and CDR2: MNHEY, SVGEGT. Here the CDR3 reads CASSYAPGPGSQPQHF. CDR3 in DNA: TGTGCCAGCAGTTACGCCCCCGGACCCGGGAGTCAGCCCCAGCATTTT.

In this sample, this clonotype turned up a few times. The chain is built from TRBV5-1 and TRBJ2-3, with TRBD1 matching over 10 bases. This CDR3 is built from 16 residues. The trim removed 5 bases at V and 5 bases at J, leaving 11 bases unmatched. In germline, CDR1 is SGHRS, CDR2 YFSETQ. CDR3: CASSAPGQGRRDTQYF. The CDR3 DNA follows: TGCGCCAGCAGTGCGCCGGGACAGGGGAGGAGAGATACGCAGTATTTT. Complete variable domain (other parts from reference TRBV5-1 and TRBJ2-3): KAGVTQTPRYLIKTRGQQVTLSCSPISGHRSVSWYQQTPGQGLQFLFEYFSETQRNKGNFPGRFSGRQFSNSRSEMNVSTLELGDSALYLCASSAPGQGRRDTQYFGPGTRLTVL.

The chain uses TRBV12-3 or TRBV12-4 and TRBJ1-5; D not resolved. V was clipped by 3 bases and J by 4 bases, with 16 bases between them. This CDR3 has 16 residues. The CDR3 sequence: CASSLMGSTQNQPQHF. The CDR3 coding sequence is TGTGCCAGCAGTTTGATGGGCAGTACCCAAAATCAGCCCCAGCATTTT.

The rearrangement uses TRBV7-2 and TRBJ1-5, with D uncertain. CDR3 length equals 13 residues. Germline V gene data show CDR1 as SGHTA and CDR2 as FQGNSA. V lost 1 base to trimming and J lost 6 bases, with 7 bases between them. CDR3 in amino acids: CASSLVVPQPQHF. As DNA, the CDR3 is TGTGCCAGCAGCTTAGTAGTCCCTCAGCCCCAGCATTTT.